This is a list of T cell receptor beta chains from one sample in a study of T-cell reconstitution after alpha-beta-depleted transplantation in children. TCRdb itself ran the PCR reads through MiXCR, one entry per CDR3 protein. The sample holds about 460,000 distinct CDR3 sequences, approximately 12% seen once. Sequenced here: PBMCs from the stem cell graft donor, sampled from the stem cell graft. The receptors were gathered from a human donor who donated a stem cell graft to a child with combined immunodeficiency. CDR3s include the opening cysteine and the closing phenylalanine or tryptophan. D genes are given only for firm matches. Size tells how often a clone was seen (once, few, many) or the class of an expanded clone, and some rows leave it out.

>NA|NA|TRBJ1-2|TRBV20-1
CSARDMGGGYGYTF
TGCAGTGCTAGAGATATGGGAGGTGGCTATGGCTACACCTTC
>NA|NA|TRBJ2-3|TRBV6-1
CASSKGSTDTQYF
TGTGCCAGCAGTAAAGGGAGCACAGATACGCAGTATTTT
>TRBD2|NA|TRBJ2-1|TRBV7-3
CASSRGLAGFDEQFF
TGTGCCAGCAGCCGGGGACTAGCGGGGTTCGATGAGCAGTTCTTC
>NA|many|TRBJ2-5|TRBV11-2
CASSLERLGAQETQYF
TGTGCCAGCAGCTTAGAGAGGCTAGGGGCGCAAGAGACCCAGTACTTC
>NA|many|TRBJ2-7|TRBV27
CASSLTGPNYYEQYF
TGTGCCAGCAGTTTGACTGGACCCAACTACTACGAGCAGTACTTC
>NA|NA|TRBJ1-3|TRBV29-1
CSVVENGGGNTIYF
TGCAGCGTTGTTGAAAACGGGGGAGGAAACACCATATATTTT
>NA|NA|TRBJ2-5|TRBV5-1
CASSWTGDVQETQYF
TGCGCCAGCAGCTGGACCGGGGACGTCCAAGAGACCCAGTACTTC
>NA|NA|TRBJ1-1|TRBV11-1
CASRLRGGGEAFF
TGTGCCAGCAGATTGCGCGGGGGAGGGGAAGCTTTCTTT
>TRBD2|few|TRBJ2-7|TRBV12-3/TRBV12-4
CASSPSGTSGVSSYEQYF
TGTGCCAGCAGTCCTTCCGGGACTAGCGGGGTGAGCTCCTACGAGCAGTACTTC
>NA|NA|TRBJ2-5|TRBV9
CASSSTGTETQYF
TGTGCCAGCAGTTCTACAGGGACGGAGACCCAGTACTTC
>TRBD1|NA|TRBJ2-2|TRBV10-3
CATPGTDGNTGELFF
TGTGCCACGCCAGGGACAGACGGAAACACCGGGGAGCTGTTTTTT
>NA|NA|TRBJ2-2|TRBV9
CASSVGAANTGELFF
TGTGCCAGCAGCGTAGGGGCGGCGAACACCGGGGAGCTGTTTTTT
>TRBD2|many|TRBJ2-1|TRBV20-1
CSASGGYNEQFF
TGCAGTGCTAGCGGGGGGTACAATGAGCAGTTCTTC
>NA|few|TRBJ1-2|TRBV5-1
CASSQTWATAGYTF
TGCGCCAGCAGCCAGACATGGGCAACGGCGGGCTACACCTTC
>NA|few|TRBJ2-5|TRBV24-1
CATSDLPSTETQYF
TGTGCCACCAGTGATTTGCCGTCAACAGAGACCCAGTACTTC
>NA|few|TRBJ2-3|TRBV24-1
CATSLGGGGTDTQYF
TGTGCCACCAGTTTGGGGGGAGGAGGCACAGATACGCAGTATTTT
>TRBD1|many|TRBJ2-7|TRBV7-7
CASSPQDRAEQYF
TGTGCCAGCAGCCCCCAGGACAGGGCCGAGCAGTACTTC
>NA|few|TRBJ1-1|TRBV10-3
CAISEILGEAFF
TGTGCCATCAGTGAGATATTAGGTGAAGCTTTCTTT
>NA|NA|TRBJ2-3|TRBV12-3/TRBV12-4
CASSPRNADTRYF
TGTGCCAGCAGTCCCAGGAATGCGGATACGCGGTATTTT
>TRBD2|NA|TRBJ2-7|TRBV7-9
CASTDRSGSSYEQYF
TGTGCCAGCACCGATCGAAGCGGGAGCTCCTACGAGCAGTACTTC
>NA|few|TRBJ2-1|TRBV7-3
CASSWGPRSYNEQFF
TGTGCCAGCAGCTGGGGCCCCCGCTCCTACAATGAGCAGTTCTTC
>NA|NA|TRBJ1-2|TRBV12-3/TRBV12-4
CASSLVLGHYGYTF
TGTGCCAGCAGTTTAGTGCTTGGGCACTATGGCTACACCTTC
>TRBD2|many|TRBJ2-3|TRBV5-1
CASSLGTSGGSNTQYF
TGCGCCAGCAGCTTGGGGACTAGCGGGGGGTCAAATACGCAGTATTTT
>TRBD2|NA|TRBJ2-7|TRBV6-6
CASSYDREDEQYF
TGTGCCAGCAGTTACGACCGGGAGGACGAGCAGTACTTC
>TRBD2|few|TRBJ2-7|TRBV5-1
CASSLRLAATYEQYF
TGCGCCAGCAGCCTGCGACTAGCCGCTACCTACGAGCAGTACTTC
>TRBD1|many|TRBJ2-7|TRBV29-1
CSVTGGQSSYEQYF
TGCAGCGTCACAGGGGGCCAGAGCTCCTACGAGCAGTACTTC
>TRBD2|few|TRBJ2-5|TRBV4-3
CASSLTGTSEETQYF
TGCGCCAGCAGCCTTACCGGGACTAGCGAGGAGACCCAGTACTTC